This T cell receptor (beta chain) derives from a study of OX40 agonist ivuxolimab in advanced cancers. At baseline, cycle 4 day 1, and cycle 7 day 1, blood was sampled. This table comes from immunoSEQ multiplex PCR, and its TCRdb copy is limited to in-frame clones, with some not included. The table has 55,000 to 70,000 clones, about 83% seen once; the top ten hold approximately 4.4%. This CDR3 region has 14 residues. The V segment lost 8 bases and the J segment 5 bases; nucleotides outside the gene matches: 8. Per the germline V gene, CDR1 is MDHEN and CDR2 is SYDVKM. The receptor was derived from an adult with an advanced solid tumor such as melanoma, head and neck, liver or kidney cancer. The sample in question was CD4+ or CD8+ T cells sorted from blood, obtained in a trial of the OX40 agonist ivuxolimab. This chain links TRBV28 with TRBJ2-1; TRBD2 aligns across 8 bases. The CDR3 sequence: CASARGGLHNEQFF. The DNA of the CDR3 is TGTGCCAGCGCCCGGGGGGGCTTACACAATGAGCAGTTCTTC.